This passage covers 10 T cell receptor beta chains from one sample sequenced in a study of blood T cell repertoires in COVID-19. The repertoire was sequenced with immunoSEQ multiplex PCR; TCRdb's copy has only in-frame clones and lacks some. The table lists 200,000 to 250,000 clones, around nine tenths of them singletons. The material sequenced was peripheral blood. These receptors were obtained from a woman aged 60-75 years who had recovered from COVID-19.

About this clone itself: Other DNA variants within this sample encode the same CDR3. This rearrangement joins TRBV5-1 to TRBJ2-7; no clear D gene. From germline, CDR1 is SGHRS and CDR2 YFSETQ. CDR3 length: 15 residues. The ends were cut back, 0 bases at V and 0 bases at J, with 10 bases in the middle. CDR3 nucleotides: TGCGCCAGCAGCTTGGGGGCAGGTTACTCCTACGAGCAGTACTTC. It is translated as CASSLGAGYSYEQYF.

This chain connects TRBV7-2 to TRBJ1-6, with 8 bases lining up with TRBD1. This CDR3 comprises 15 residues. J was trimmed by 7 bases and V by 0 bases; bases with no gene match: 2. CDR1 is SGHTA, CDR2 FQGNSA, per germline. The DNA for the CDR3 is TGTGCCAGCAGCTTAGCCAGGACAGGGAATTCACCCCTCCACTTT. This gives the protein CASSLARTGNSPLHF.

The chain is built from TRBV6-6 and TRBJ1-5; the D gene is possibly TRBD1 (5 bases). Germline lookup yields CDR1 MNHNY and CDR2 SVGAGI (reference sequence). CDR3 size: 14 residues. Trimming took 4 bases from V and 6 from J, leaving 13 bases between them. In DNA form, the CDR3 reads TGTGCCAGCAGTTTGGGAGGGGTCGGTCAGCCCCAGCATTTT. Its translation is CASSLGGVGQPQHF.

V gene TRBV19 combines with J gene TRBJ1-5; 7 nucleotides line up with TRBD1. The germline CDR1 and CDR2 sequences are LNHDA and SQIVND (reference sequence). The V gene end was trimmed by 3 bases and the J gene end by 3 bases; junction bases not matched to a gene: 5. The CDR3 is 15 amino acids. The CDR3, as DNA: TGTGCCAGTAGTATCTACAGGGGCGCCAATCAGCCCCAGCATTTT. As protein: CASSIYRGANQPQHF.

The J gene is TRBJ1-5, the V gene TRBV24-1; possibly TRBD1 for D (5 bases). Germline-derived CDR1 and CDR2 are KGHDR and SFDVKD. Trimming took 5 bases from V and 3 from J, leaving 10 bases between them. The CDR3 length is 14 residues. DNA of the CDR3: TGTGCCACCAGTGGCCAGGGTCCCAATCAGCCCCAGCATTTT. Protein sequence: CATSGQGPNQPQHF.

The chain is built from TRBV2 and TRBJ2-5; TRBD2 matches 7 bases. The CDR3 extends over 14 amino acids. With V trimmed by 7 bases and J by 5 bases, 10 bases remained unmatched. Looked up from germline, CDR1 is SNHLY and CDR2 is FYNNEI. The CDR3 reads CASNSGGGGETQYF. CDR3 bases: TGTGCCAGCAATTCGGGCGGGGGTGGTGAGACCCAGTACTTC.

This clone was picked up one time. The chain combines TRBV5-6 with TRBJ1-6; 8 bases are shared with TRBD1. The CDR3 consists of 16 residues. V was clipped by 0 bases and J by 10 bases; unmatched bases: 9. The germline V gene encodes CDR1 SGHDT and CDR2 YYEEEE. CDR3 sequence: CASSLGTGLSGSPLHF. The CDR3 DNA is TGTGCCAGCAGCTTGGGGACAGGGCTATCGGGATCACCCCTCCACTTT.

V and J are TRBV28 and TRBJ2-7; 9 nucleotides line up with TRBD2. Germline loops: CDR1 MDHEN, CDR2 SYDVKM. The V segment lost 3 bases and the J segment 2 bases; nucleotides outside the gene matches: 5. This CDR3 has 15 residues. CDR3 nucleotides: TGTGCCAGCAGTTTGGCGGGGGGGAACACCTACGAGCAGTACTTC. Translating it yields CASSLAGGNTYEQYF. Variable domain in full (rest from reference TRBV28 and TRBJ2-7): DVKVTQSSRYLVKRTGEKVFLECVQDMDHENMFWYRQDPGLGLRLIYFSYDVKMKEKGDIPEGYSVSREKKERFSLILESASTNQTSMYLCASSLAGGNTYEQYFGPGTRLTVT.

The V gene is TRBV27, the J gene TRBJ2-3; D might be TRBD1 (8 bases). Germline V lookup: CDR1 MNHEY, CDR2 SMNVEV (reference sequence). V was shortened by 6 bases and J by 4 bases, with 14 bases between the two germline ends. CDR3 length: 14 residues. In nucleotides, the CDR3 is TGTGCCAGCAGCGACAGGGGAGGGTCAGATACGCAGTATTTT. It yields the protein CASSDRGGSDTQYF.

This rearrangement joins TRBV19 to TRBJ1-1; D might be TRBD1 (6 bases). The CDR3 has 15 amino acids. Trimming pared 3 bases from V and 1 base from J, leaving 12 bases between. Germline values: CDR1 LNHDA, CDR2 SQIVND (reference sequence). CDR3 sequence (DNA): TGTGCCAGTAGTATCAATGGGGGCGGGAACACTGAAGCTTTCTTT. Its translation is CASSINGGGNTEAFF.